This T cell receptor beta chain was identified in a study of regulatory T cells in long-lasting Graves disease. Broader study findings: Favored usage of TRBV28, TRBJ1-2 and TRBJ2-5 was recorded in persistent disease.

Time point described: newly diagnosed GD, antithyroid drugs for less than 3 months. Following extraction of RNA from PBMCs, that RNA was used to make the TCR library. Building the TCR beta libraries relied on iRepertoire HTBI primers, and CDR3 regions underwent Arm-PCR. In the original analysis: The study identified around 62 TRBV and about 13 TRBJ segments across samples. TCRdb re-called the multiplex PCR reads with MiXCR, one entry per CDR3 protein. Clone size and V and J calls follow TCRdb, not the original study. The table includes about 560,000 distinct CDR3 sequences, 15% to 20% detected once. This clonotype appeared many times. Its antigen is currently unknown. Trimming left V 0 bases short and J 2 bases short, with 7 bases between. Germline CDR1 DFQATT, CDR2 SNEGSKA (reference sequence). The CDR3 contains 13 residues. A further study also used this sample, focusing on T cells in Graves' hyperthyroidism and ophthalmopathy.

Material: peripheral blood mononuclear cells (PBMCs), obtained at new diagnosis, from a patient treated with antithyroid drugs. The gene calls are TRBV20-1 and TRBJ1-2; D not certain. This TCR was sampled from a man younger than 30 with Graves disease. CDR3 sequence: CSARDPPNYGYTF. CDR3 coding DNA: TGCAGTGCTAGAGATCCTCCAAACTATGGCTACACCTTC.